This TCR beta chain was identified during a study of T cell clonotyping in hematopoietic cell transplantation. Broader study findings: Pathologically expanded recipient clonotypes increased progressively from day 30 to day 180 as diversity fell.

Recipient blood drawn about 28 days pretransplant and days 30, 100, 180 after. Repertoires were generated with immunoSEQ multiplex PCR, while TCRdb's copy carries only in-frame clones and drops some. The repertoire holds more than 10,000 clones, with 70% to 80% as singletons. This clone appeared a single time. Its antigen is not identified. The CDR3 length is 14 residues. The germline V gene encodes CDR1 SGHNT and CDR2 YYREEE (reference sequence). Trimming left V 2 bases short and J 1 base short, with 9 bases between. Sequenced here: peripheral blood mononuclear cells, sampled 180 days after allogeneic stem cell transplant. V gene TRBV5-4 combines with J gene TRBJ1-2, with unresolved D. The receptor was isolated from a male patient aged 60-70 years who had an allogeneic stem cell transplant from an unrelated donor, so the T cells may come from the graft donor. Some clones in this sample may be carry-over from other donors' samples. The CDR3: CASSLESYNYGYTF. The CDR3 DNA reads TGTGCCAGCAGCTTAGAGAGTTATAACTATGGCTACACCTTC.